This TCR beta chain comes out of a study of blood T cell repertoires in COVID-19. Overall study context: Both acute and convalescent COVID-19 samples were obtained from the United States, Italy and Spain. Nucleic acid was either cDNA or gDNA, and it came from T cells, B-cell-depleted T cells, or PBMCs.

Under the authors' procedure: For nucleated cells, counts were estimated from reference gene primer amplification. Sequenced by immunoSEQ multiplex PCR; TCRdb stores in-frame clones only, minus some. That table gives V, J and clone size, and the DNA gave D and trimming. Among about 300,000 clones listed, around nine tenths were seen once. Sequences were obtained from peripheral blood. This TCR was sampled from a man aged 70-80 years with acute or convalescent COVID-19.

CDR3 residues: CASSKILQGARTGELFF. In DNA, the CDR3 is TGTGCCAGCAGCAAAATCCTACAGGGGGCGCGGACCGGGGAGCTGTTTTTT. The chain recombines TRBV3-1 (or the pseudogene TRBV3-2) with TRBJ2-2, with 9 positions matching TRBD1. Unmatched junction bases numbered 12, after V lost 5 bases and J lost 5 bases. The CDR3 runs 17 residues. Per germline, CDR1 LGHDT and CDR2 YNNKEL (reference sequence).